This T cell receptor (beta chain) appears in the sequencing data of a study of blood T cells in healthy people across ages. Study results and caveats: Naive and antigen-experienced cells were not separated, limiting conclusive comparison. Greater diversity and more naive CD4+ cells were seen in long-lived donors than in aged donors.

Turning to this clonotype: Antigen specificity is unknown.

The CDR3 runs 16 residues. V trimming: 5 bases; J trimming: 4 bases; junction bases outside the gene matches: 7. CDR1 is MNHNS and CDR2 is SASEGT in the germline V gene. A second PCR of about 7 to 11 cycles used a sample-barcoded 5' primer and a J-beta primer mix. TCRdb reprocessed the 5' RACE reads with MiXCR, giving one entry per CDR3 protein. The data contain roughly 680,000 distinct CDR3 sequences, 21% of them singletons. The specimen sequenced was blood. This sequence joins TRBV6-1 and TRBJ2-7, with TRBD2 matching 14 bases. The clonotype comes from a man between 65 and 85 years old in good health. The CDR3 bases are TGTGCCAGCAGTCCCCTGGGGACTAGCGGGGGATACGAGCAGTACTTC. This translates into CASSPLGTSGGYEQYF.